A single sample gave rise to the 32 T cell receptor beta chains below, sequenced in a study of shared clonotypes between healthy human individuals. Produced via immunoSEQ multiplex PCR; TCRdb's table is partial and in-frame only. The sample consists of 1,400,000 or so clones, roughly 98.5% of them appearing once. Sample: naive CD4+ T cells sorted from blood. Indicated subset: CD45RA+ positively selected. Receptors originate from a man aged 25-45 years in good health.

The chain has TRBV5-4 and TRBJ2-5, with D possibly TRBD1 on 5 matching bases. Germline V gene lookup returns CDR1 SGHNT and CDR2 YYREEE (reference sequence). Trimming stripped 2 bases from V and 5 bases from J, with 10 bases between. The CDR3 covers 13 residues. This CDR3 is CASSLGVEETQYF. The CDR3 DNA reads TGTGCCAGCAGCTTAGGGGTTGAGGAGACCCAGTACTTC.

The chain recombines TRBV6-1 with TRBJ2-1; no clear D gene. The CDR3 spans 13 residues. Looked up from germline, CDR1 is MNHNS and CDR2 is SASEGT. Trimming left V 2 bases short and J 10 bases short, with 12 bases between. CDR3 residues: CASSELLWQEQFF. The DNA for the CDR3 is TGTGCCAGCAGTGAACTACTATGGCAGGAGCAGTTCTTC.

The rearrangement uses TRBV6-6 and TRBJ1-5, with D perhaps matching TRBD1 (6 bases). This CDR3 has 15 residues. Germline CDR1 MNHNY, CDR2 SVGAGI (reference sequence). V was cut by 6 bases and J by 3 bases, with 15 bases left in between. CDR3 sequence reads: CASRDSRTHNQPQHF. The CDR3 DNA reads TGTGCCAGCAGGGACAGTCGAACCCACAATCAGCCCCAGCATTTT.

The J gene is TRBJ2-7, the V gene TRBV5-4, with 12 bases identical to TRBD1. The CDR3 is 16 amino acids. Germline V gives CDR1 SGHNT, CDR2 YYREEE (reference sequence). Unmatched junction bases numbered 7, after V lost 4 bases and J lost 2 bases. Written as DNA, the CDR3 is TGTGCCAGCAGCCCCGGGACAGGGGGCTCCCCCTACGAGCAGTACTTC. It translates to CASSPGTGGSPYEQYF.

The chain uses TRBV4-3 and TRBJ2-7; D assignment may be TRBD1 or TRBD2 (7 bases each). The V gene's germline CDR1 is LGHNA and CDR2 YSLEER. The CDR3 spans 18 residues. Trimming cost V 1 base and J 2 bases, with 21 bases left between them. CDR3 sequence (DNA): TGCGCCAGCAGCCAAGTCGCGAGCGGGACAGATCTTCCCTACGAGCAGTACTTC. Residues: CASSQVASGTDLPYEQYF.

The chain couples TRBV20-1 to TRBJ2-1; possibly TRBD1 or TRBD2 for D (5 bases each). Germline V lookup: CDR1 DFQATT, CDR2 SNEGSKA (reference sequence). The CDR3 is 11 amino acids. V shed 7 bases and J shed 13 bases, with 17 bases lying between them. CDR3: CSGTVHRDQFF. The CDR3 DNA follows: TGCAGTGGAACAGTTCATAGGGACCAGTTCTTC.

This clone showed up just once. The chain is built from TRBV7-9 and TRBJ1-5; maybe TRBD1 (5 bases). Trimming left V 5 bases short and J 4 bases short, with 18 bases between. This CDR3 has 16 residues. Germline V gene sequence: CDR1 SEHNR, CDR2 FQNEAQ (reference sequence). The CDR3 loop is CASSETGQGRNQPQHF. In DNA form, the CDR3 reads TGTGCCAGCAGCGAGACCGGGCAGGGCAGAAATCAGCCCCAGCATTTT.

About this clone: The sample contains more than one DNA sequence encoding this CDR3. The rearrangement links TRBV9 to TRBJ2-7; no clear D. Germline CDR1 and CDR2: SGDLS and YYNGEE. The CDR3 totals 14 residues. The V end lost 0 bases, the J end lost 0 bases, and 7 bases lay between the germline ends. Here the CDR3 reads CASSVALHSYEQYF. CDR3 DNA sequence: TGTGCCAGCAGCGTAGCACTACACTCCTACGAGCAGTACTTC.

The CDR3 DNA reads as TGTGCCAGCAGTTTACCCAAGCCCGCGGGCGAGCAGTACTTC. Its translation is CASSLPKPAGEQYF. V and J are TRBV28 and TRBJ2-7; maybe TRBD2 (5 bases). The CDR3 covers 14 residues. V lost 2 bases and J lost 6, with 14 bases in between. CDR1 and CDR2 (germline): MDHEN, SYDVKM. Full variable domain (outside the CDR3, taken from reference TRBV28 and TRBJ2-7): DVKVTQSSRYLVKRTGEKVFLECVQDMDHENMFWYRQDPGLGLRLIYFSYDVKMKEKGDIPEGYSVSREKKERFSLILESASTNQTSMYLCASSLPKPAGEQYFGPGTRLTVT.

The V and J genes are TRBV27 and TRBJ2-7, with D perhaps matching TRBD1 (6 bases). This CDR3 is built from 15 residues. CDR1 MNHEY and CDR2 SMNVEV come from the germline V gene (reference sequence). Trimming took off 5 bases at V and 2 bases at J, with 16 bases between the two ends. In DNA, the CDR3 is TGTGCCAGCAGTCCCTACCCGACAGGTACCTACGAGCAGTACTTC. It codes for CASSPYPTGTYEQYF.

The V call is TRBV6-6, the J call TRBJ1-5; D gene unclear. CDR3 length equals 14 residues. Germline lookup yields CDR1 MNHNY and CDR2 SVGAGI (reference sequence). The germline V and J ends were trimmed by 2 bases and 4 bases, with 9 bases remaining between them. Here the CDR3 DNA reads TGTGCCAGCAGTTACAGCGGGCGGAATCAGCCCCAGCATTTT. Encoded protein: CASSYSGRNQPQHF.

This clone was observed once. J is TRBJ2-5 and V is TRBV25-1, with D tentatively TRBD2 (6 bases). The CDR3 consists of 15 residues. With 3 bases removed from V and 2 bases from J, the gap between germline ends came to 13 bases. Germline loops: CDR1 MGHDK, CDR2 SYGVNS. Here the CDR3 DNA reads TGTGCCAGCAGTGACTCTGGGAGGTTACAAGAGACCCAGTACTTC. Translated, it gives CASSDSGRLQETQYF.

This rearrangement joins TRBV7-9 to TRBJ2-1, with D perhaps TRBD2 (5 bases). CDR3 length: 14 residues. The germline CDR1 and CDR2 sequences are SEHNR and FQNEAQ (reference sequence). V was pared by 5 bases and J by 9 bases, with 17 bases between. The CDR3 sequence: CASSPLTRPAEQFF. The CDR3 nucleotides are TGTGCCAGCAGCCCTCTTACTAGGCCTGCTGAGCAGTTCTTC.

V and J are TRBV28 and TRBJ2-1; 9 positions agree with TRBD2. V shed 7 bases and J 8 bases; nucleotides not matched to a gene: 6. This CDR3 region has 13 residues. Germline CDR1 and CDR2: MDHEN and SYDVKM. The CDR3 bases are TGTGCCAGCATCCTTAGCGGGAGCTATGAGCAGTTCTTC. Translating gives CASILSGSYEQFF.

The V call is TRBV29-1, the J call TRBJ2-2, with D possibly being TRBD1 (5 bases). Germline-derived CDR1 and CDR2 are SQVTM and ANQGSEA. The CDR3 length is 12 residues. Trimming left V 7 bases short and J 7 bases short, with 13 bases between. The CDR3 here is CSGGSGIGELFF. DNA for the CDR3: TGCAGCGGGGGCTCAGGGATCGGGGAGCTGTTTTTT.

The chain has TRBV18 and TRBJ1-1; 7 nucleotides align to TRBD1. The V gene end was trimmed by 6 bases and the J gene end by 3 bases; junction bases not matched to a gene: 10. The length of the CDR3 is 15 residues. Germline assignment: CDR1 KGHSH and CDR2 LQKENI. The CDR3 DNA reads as TGTGCCAGCTCCACTGGACAGGTCCCCTACACTGAAGCTTTCTTT. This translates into CASSTGQVPYTEAFF. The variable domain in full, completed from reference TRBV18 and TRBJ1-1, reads NAGVMQNPRHLVRRRGQEARLRCSPMKGHSHVYWYRQLPEEGLKFMVYLQKENIIDESGMPKERFSAEFPKEGPSILRIQQVVRGDSAAYFCASSTGQVPYTEAFFGQGTRLTVV.

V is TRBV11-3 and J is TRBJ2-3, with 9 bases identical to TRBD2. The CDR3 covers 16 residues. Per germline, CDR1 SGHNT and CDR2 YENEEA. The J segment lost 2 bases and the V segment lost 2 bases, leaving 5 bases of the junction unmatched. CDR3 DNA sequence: TGTGCCAGCAGCTTAAGGCTAGCGGGGTACACAGATACGCAGTATTTT. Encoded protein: CASSLRLAGYTDTQYF.

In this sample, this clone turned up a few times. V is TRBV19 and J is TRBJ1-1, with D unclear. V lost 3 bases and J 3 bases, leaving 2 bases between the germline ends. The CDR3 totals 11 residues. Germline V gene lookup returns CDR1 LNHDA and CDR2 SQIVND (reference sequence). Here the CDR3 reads CASSMYTEAFF. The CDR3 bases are TGTGCCAGTAGTATGTACACTGAAGCTTTCTTT.

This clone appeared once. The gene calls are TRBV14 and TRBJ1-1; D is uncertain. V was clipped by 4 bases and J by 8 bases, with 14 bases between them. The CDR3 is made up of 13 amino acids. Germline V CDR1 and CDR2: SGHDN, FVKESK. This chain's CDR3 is CASSRRSGKEAFF. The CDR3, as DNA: TGTGCCAGCAGCCGCAGGTCGGGGAAAGAAGCTTTCTTT.

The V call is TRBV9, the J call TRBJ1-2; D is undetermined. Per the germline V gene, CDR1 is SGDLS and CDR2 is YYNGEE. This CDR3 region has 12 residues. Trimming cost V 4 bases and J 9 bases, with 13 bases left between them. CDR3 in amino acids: CASSLPQASYTF. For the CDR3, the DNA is TGTGCCAGCAGCCTCCCGCAGGCCAGCTACACCTTC.

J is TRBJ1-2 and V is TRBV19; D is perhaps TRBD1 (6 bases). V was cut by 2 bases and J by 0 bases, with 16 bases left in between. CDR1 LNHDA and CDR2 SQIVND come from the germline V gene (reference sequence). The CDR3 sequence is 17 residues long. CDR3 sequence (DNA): TGTGCCAGTAGTATAAACGGTAGGACAGTCTCTAACTATGGCTACACCTTC. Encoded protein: CASSINGRTVSNYGYTF.

CDR3 loop: CASSLPRGTEAFF. The CDR3 DNA reads TGTGCCAGCAGTCTCCCGAGGGGCACTGAAGCTTTCTTT. The chain recombines TRBV7-8 with TRBJ1-1; TRBD1 is a possible D gene (5 bases). CDR1 SGHVS and CDR2 FQNEAQ come from the germline V gene. V dropped 6 bases and J dropped 4 bases, with 12 bases sitting between them. The CDR3 extends over 13 amino acids. The variable domain in full, completed from reference TRBV7-8 and TRBJ1-1, reads GAGVSQSPRYKVAKRGQDVALRCDPISGHVSLFWYQQALGQGPEFLTYFQNEAQLDKSGLPSDRFFAERPEGSVSTLKIQRTQQEDSAVYLCASSLPRGTEAFFGQGTRLTVV.

As DNA, the CDR3 is TGTGCCAGCAGTTACGGGACAGCCCGAAACTATGGCTACACCTTC. Its protein product is CASSYGTARNYGYTF. V is TRBV6-5 and J is TRBJ1-2, with TRBD1 matching over 7 bases. The germline CDR1 and CDR2 sequences are MNHEY and SVGAGI. The V segment lost 2 bases and the J segment 2 bases; nucleotides outside the gene matches: 5. The CDR3 spans 15 residues.

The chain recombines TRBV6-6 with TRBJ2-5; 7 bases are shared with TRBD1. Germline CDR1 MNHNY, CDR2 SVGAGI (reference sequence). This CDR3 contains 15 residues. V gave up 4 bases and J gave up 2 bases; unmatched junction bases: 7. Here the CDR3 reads CASSLSRGTQETQYF. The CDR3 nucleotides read TGTGCCAGCAGTTTGTCCAGGGGGACACAAGAGACCCAGTACTTC.

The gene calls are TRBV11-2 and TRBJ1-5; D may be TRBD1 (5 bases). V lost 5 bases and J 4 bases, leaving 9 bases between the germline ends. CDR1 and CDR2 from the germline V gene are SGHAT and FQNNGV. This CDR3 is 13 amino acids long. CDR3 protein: CASSAGGNQPQHF. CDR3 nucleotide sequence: TGTGCCAGCAGCGCCGGGGGTAATCAGCCCCAGCATTTT.

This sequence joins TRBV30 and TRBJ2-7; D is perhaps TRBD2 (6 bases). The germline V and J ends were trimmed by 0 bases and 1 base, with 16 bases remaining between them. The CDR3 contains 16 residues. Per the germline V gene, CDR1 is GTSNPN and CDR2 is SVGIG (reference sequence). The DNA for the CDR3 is TGTGCCTGGAGTGTACTAGGCGGTGGGGGGTCCTACGAGCAGTACTTC. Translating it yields CAWSVLGGGGSYEQYF.

CDR3 coding DNA: TGTGCCAGCAGCCAGTCTAAAGGGACTAGCGAGAGAACGAACACCGGGGAGCTGTTTTTT. Amino acid sequence: CASSQSKGTSERTNTGELFF. The rearrangement links TRBV4-2 to TRBJ2-2; 10 nucleotides align to TRBD2. Losses at the gene ends were 3 bases for V and 0 bases for J; bases not matched to a gene: 13. Germline V gene sequence: CDR1 LGHNA, CDR2 YNFKEQ. The CDR3 runs to 20 residues.

The CDR3: CASSFIRDRSILAKNIQYF. The DNA of the CDR3 is TGTGCCAGCAGCTTCATCCGGGACAGATCAATTCTAGCCAAAAACATTCAGTACTTC. The chain carries TRBV7-8 and TRBJ2-4, with 7 bases lining up with TRBD1. The CDR3 extends over 19 amino acids. The germline gives CDR1 SGHVS, CDR2 FQNEAQ. With 3 bases clipped from V and 0 bases from J, the junction kept 14 bases outside the gene matches.

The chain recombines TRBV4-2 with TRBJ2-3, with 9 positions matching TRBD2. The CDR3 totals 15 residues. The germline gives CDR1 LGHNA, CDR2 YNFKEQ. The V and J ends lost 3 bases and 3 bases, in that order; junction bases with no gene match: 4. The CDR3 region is CASSHRAGGTDTQYF. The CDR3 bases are TGTGCCAGCAGCCATCGAGCGGGAGGTACAGATACGCAGTATTTT.

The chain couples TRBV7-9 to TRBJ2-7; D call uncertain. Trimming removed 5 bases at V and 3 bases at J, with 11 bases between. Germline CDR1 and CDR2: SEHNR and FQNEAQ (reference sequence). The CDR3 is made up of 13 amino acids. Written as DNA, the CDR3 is TGTGCCAGCAGCCCCCCTGGGTTCTACGAGCAGTACTTC. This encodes CASSPPGFYEQYF.

The CDR3 is CASSLTSGSIYNEQFF. The CDR3 DNA is TGTGCCAGCAGTTTGACTAGCGGGAGTATCTACAATGAGCAGTTCTTC. The chain links TRBV7-2 to TRBJ2-1, with TRBD2 matching 12 bases. The CDR3 is made up of 16 amino acids. CDR1 SGHTA and CDR2 FQGNSA come from the germline V gene. V shed 6 bases, J shed 3 bases, and the junction held 6 bases outside the gene matches.

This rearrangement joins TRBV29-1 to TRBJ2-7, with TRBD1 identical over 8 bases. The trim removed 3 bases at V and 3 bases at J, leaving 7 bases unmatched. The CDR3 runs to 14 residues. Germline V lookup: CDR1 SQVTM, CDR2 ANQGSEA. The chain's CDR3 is CSVDLGTGGYEQYF. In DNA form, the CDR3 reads TGCAGCGTTGATCTCGGCACAGGGGGCTACGAGCAGTACTTC.